The 11 T cell receptor beta chains listed next were all sequenced from one sample in a study of T cell responses to AZD1222 COVID-19 vaccine. Sequencing was performed with immunoSEQ multiplex PCR; in TCRdb, only in-frame clones are kept and a portion is missing. The sample holds 130,000 or so clones, approximately 92% seen once. The sample consisted of peripheral blood, taken 28 days after the second AZD1222 dose. These receptors were obtained from an adult who received the AZD1222 COVID-19 vaccine.

The chain joins TRBV5-1 to TRBJ1-4, with D perhaps matching TRBD1 (6 bases). Trimming pared 0 bases from V and 10 bases from J, leaving 16 bases between. CDR3 length: 15 amino acids. Germline lookup yields CDR1 SGHRS and CDR2 YFSETQ. The CDR3 DNA is TGCGCCAGCAGCTTGGAAGGCAGGGGAAATATAAAACTGTTTTTT. The encoded protein is CASSLEGRGNIKLFF.

The genes are TRBV4-3 and TRBJ1-2; tentatively, D is TRBD1 (6 bases). Germline assignment: CDR1 LGHNA and CDR2 YSLEER. The V and J ends lost 1 base and 7 bases respectively, with 10 bases between them. The CDR3 is 13 residues long. The CDR3 sequence: CASSQGRGSGYTF. The CDR3 DNA is TGCGCCAGCAGCCAAGGCAGGGGTAGTGGCTACACCTTC.

The CDR3 DNA is TGTGCCACCAGCAGAGATTTGGCCCGACACCAAGAGTATTTT. It specifies CATSRDLARHQEYF. V is TRBV15 and J is TRBJ2-3; no clear D gene. This CDR3 contains 14 residues. Deletions cut 0 bases from V and 13 bases from J, with 17 bases between. The germline V gene encodes CDR1 LNHNV and CDR2 YYDKDF (reference sequence).

The chain employs TRBV27 and TRBJ2-1; 8 nucleotides agree with TRBD1. V shed 2 bases and J 8 bases; nucleotides not matched to a gene: 11. CDR1 is MNHEY, CDR2 SMNVEV, per germline (reference sequence). This CDR3 spans 16 amino acids. The CDR3 protein is CASSLPWGRGLHEQFF. The CDR3 DNA is TGTGCCAGCAGTTTACCCTGGGGCAGGGGGCTGCATGAGCAGTTCTTC.

V gene TRBV6-4 combines with J gene TRBJ2-3; TRBD2 aligns across 9 bases. The CDR3 runs to 14 residues. The V segment lost 5 bases and the J segment 2 bases; nucleotides outside the gene matches: 2. Germline-derived CDR1 and CDR2 are MRHNA and SNTAGT. The CDR3 nucleotides are TGTGCCAGCAGTCGGACTAGCGTCACAGATACGCAGTATTTT. Translating gives CASSRTSVTDTQYF.

V and J are TRBV29-1 and TRBJ2-1; D may correspond to TRBD1 or TRBD2 (6 bases each). From germline, CDR1 is SQVTM and CDR2 ANQGSEA. V lost 6 bases and J lost 8, with 20 bases in between. CDR3 length equals 14 residues. For the CDR3, the DNA is TGCAGCGTCGCCGGGACAAGCCAGCGGGATGAGCAGTTCTTC. It translates to CSVAGTSQRDEQFF.

The chain has TRBV5-4 and TRBJ1-2; weak D call: TRBD1 (6 bases). The CDR3 is 20 amino acids. CDR1 and CDR2 (germline): SGHNT, YYREEE (reference sequence). V was shortened by 4 bases and J by 2 bases, with 30 bases between the two germline ends. The CDR3 protein is CASSTLMGASDRGRNYGYTF. The CDR3 DNA reads TGTGCCAGCAGCACTCTTATGGGCGCGTCGGACAGAGGTCGCAACTATGGCTACACCTTC.

This clone came up once. This chain joins TRBV5-1 and TRBJ2-7; possible D gene TRBD1, 6 bases. Looked up from germline, CDR1 is SGHRS and CDR2 is YFSETQ. With 0 bases removed from V and 2 bases from J, the gap between germline ends came to 12 bases. The length of the CDR3 is 15 residues. The CDR3 bases are TGCGCCAGCAGCTTGGTCTCAGGGGTGACCTACGAGCAGTACTTC. This encodes CASSLVSGVTYEQYF.

This clone was counted once. The chain employs TRBV19 and TRBJ1-4; 10 nucleotides match TRBD1. The junction had 8 bases not matched to a gene; V was cut back by 7 bases and J by 3 bases. Germline loops: CDR1 LNHDA, CDR2 SQIVND (reference sequence). This CDR3 is built from 16 residues. CDR3 residues: CASTPDRGRANEKLFF. The CDR3 nucleotides read TGTGCCAGTACCCCCGACAGGGGGCGAGCTAATGAAAAACTGTTTTTT.

The chain recombines TRBV24-1 with TRBJ2-3, with 8 nucleotides matching TRBD1. Germline loops: CDR1 KGHDR, CDR2 SFDVKD. This CDR3 contains 16 residues. The J segment lost 1 base and the V segment lost 3 bases, leaving 5 bases of the junction unmatched. As DNA, the CDR3 is TGTGCCACCAGTGATCCGCGGACAGGGCGCACAGATACGCAGTATTTT. As protein: CATSDPRTGRTDTQYF.

The genes are TRBV3-1 (or the pseudogene TRBV3-2) and TRBJ2-1, with D tentatively TRBD2 (6 bases). The CDR3 is made up of 19 amino acids. V was trimmed by 4 bases and J by 3 bases, leaving 25 bases between them. CDR1 LGHDT and CDR2 YNNKEL come from the germline V gene (reference sequence). The CDR3, as DNA: TGTGCCAGCAGCCCGCCGGAGGGCGCCGGGAAGAGGGGCTACAATGAGCAGTTCTTC. Translating it yields CASSPPEGAGKRGYNEQFF.